This T cell receptor (beta chain) was found in a study of regulatory T cells in long-lasting Graves disease. Broader study findings: TRBV28, TRBJ1-2 and TRBJ2-5 were segments that persistent disease favored.

Trimming left V 4 bases short and J 3 bases short, with 13 bases between. Germline CDR1 DFQATT, CDR2 SNEGSKA (reference sequence). The CDR3 is made up of 14 amino acids. Comment on this clonotype: Its specificity is not known.

Arm-PCR of CDR3 regions and iRepertoire HTBI primers were used to build TCR beta libraries. In the original processing: Identified across the samples were fewer than 70 TRBV segments and about 15 TRBJ segments. TCRdb reprocessed the multiplex PCR reads via MiXCR and lists one record per CDR3 protein. None of the V and J calls come from the authors' own analysis; TCRdb made them. The table includes 580,000 or so distinct CDR3 sequences, about 16% detected once. Noted time point: newly diagnosed GD, antithyroid drugs for less than 3 months. From RNA extracted from PBMCs, the TCR library was made. The source of the patients was an endocrinology department in Xi'an, China. These data were likewise used in another study, on T cells in Graves' hyperthyroidism and ophthalmopathy.

The rearrangement joins TRBV20-1 to TRBJ2-1; D is possibly TRBD2 (6 bases). The specimen comprised peripheral blood mononuclear cells (PBMCs), sampled at new diagnosis, from a patient treated with antithyroid drugs. The receptor's source is a man younger than 35 with Graves disease. CDR3 sequence reads: CSAIGGISYNEQFF. The CDR3 DNA reads as TGCAGTGCTATAGGCGGGATTAGCTACAATGAGCAGTTCTTC.